This T cell receptor (beta chain) is drawn from a study of radiotherapy plus CTLA-4 blockade in lung cancer. With respect to this clone: As yet, its antigen is unknown.

The assay was immunoSEQ multiplex PCR, and TCRdb's table has in-frame clones only and misses some. Of 35,000 to 50,000 clones listed, approximately 70% were seen once; the top ten hold approximately 3.3%. The V end was cut by 3 bases, the J end by 2 bases, with 5 bases between. Germline CDR1 is MNHEY and CDR2 is SMNVEV (reference sequence). The CDR3 is made up of 13 amino acids. Overall study results and limits: The study found tumor-derived TCR clones expanded in blood after radiotherapy plus ipilimumab.

This receptor was obtained from a human donor with non-small cell lung cancer who had a complete response to radiotherapy plus ipilimumab. Here the sequenced sample was peripheral blood, taken from a patient treated with radiotherapy plus ipilimumab. The V gene is TRBV27, the J gene TRBJ1-5; D unclear. CDR3 sequence (DNA): TGTGCCAGCAGTTTGCAGGGCAATCAGCCCCAGCATTTT. Protein sequence: CASSLQGNQPQHF.